A single sample is the source of the 3 T cell receptor beta chains below, sequenced in a study of T cells in Graves' hyperthyroidism and ophthalmopathy. It was RNA transcripts that yielded the amplified TCR beta CDR3 regions. A first-round RT-PCR of the TCR CDR3 used the HTBI primer set. TCRdb reanalysed the multiplex PCR reads using MiXCR and keeps one entry per CDR3 protein. The table has 600,000 to 700,000 distinct CDR3 sequences, roughly 15% seen once. Sequencing was performed on blood. These receptors came from a woman aged 35 to 49 with Graves' ophthalmopathy.

This clonotype was seen many times. This rearrangement joins TRBV6-5 to TRBJ2-7, with TRBD1 matching over 9 bases. Germline V gene lookup returns CDR1 MNHEY and CDR2 SVGAGI. The CDR3 has 17 amino acids. V shed 0 bases and J 2 bases; nucleotides not matched to a gene: 8. This CDR3 is CASSYSGIQGATYEQYF. The CDR3 coding sequence is TGTGCCAGCAGTTACTCGGGGATACAGGGGGCCACCTACGAGCAGTACTTC.

This clonotype was recorded a few times. The V and J genes are TRBV7-2 and TRBJ2-7; a possible D gene is TRBD1 (6 bases). Germline V lookup: CDR1 SGHTA, CDR2 FQGNSA. Trimming stripped 1 base from V and 3 bases from J, with 10 bases between. This CDR3 is built from 14 residues. The CDR3 sequence: CASSLDGTLYEQYF. The CDR3 DNA sequence: TGTGCCAGCAGCTTAGATGGGACACTCTACGAGCAGTACTTC.

This clonotype came up many times. This chain uses TRBV30 with TRBJ1-5; D gene ambiguous. Germline V CDR1 and CDR2: GTSNPN, SVGIG (reference sequence). This CDR3 contains 14 residues. Deletions cut 0 bases from V and 0 bases from J, with 6 bases between. The CDR3 coding sequence is TGTGCCTGGAGTGTGGCGGGTAGCAATCAGCCCCAGCATTTT. Translation: CAWSVAGSNQPQHF.